The clone carrying this TCR beta chain was observed many times. This specimen belongs to a study of T cell repertoires in cytomegalovirus infection. A single record per CDR3 protein comes from TCRdb applying MiXCR to the reads. The table has 150,000 to 200,000 distinct CDR3 sequences, roughly 14% seen once. CDR3 length equals 14 residues. V lost 1 base, J lost 1 base, and 7 bases lay in between. This TCR was sampled from a human donor in good health (CMV status not recorded). Some clones in this sample may be carry-over from other donors' samples. The chain couples TRBV12-3 or TRBV12-4 to TRBJ1-1; D possibly corresponds to TRBD1 (5 bases). Sample: PBMCs. Here the CDR3 DNA reads TGTGCCAGCAGTTTAGTGGGGGGGAACACTGAAGCTTTCTTT. Encoded protein: CASSLVGGNTEAFF.